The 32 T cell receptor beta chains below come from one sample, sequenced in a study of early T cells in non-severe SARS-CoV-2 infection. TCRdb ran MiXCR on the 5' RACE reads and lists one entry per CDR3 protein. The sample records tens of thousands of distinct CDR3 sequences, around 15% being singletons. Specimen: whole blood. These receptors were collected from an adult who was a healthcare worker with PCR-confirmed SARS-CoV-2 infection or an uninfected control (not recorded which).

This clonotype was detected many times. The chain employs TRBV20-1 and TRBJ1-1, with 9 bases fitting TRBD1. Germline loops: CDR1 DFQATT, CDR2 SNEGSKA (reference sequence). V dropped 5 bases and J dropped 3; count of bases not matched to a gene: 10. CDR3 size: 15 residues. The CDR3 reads CSAYMGQGTDTEAFF. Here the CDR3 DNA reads TGCAGTGCTTACATGGGACAGGGTACGGACACTGAAGCTTTCTTT.

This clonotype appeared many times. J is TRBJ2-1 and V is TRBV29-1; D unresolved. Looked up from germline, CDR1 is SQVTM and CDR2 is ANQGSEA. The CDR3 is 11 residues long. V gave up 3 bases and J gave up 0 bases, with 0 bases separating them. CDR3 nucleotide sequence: TGCAGCGTTGACTCCTACAATGAGCAGTTCTTC. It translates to CSVDSYNEQFF.

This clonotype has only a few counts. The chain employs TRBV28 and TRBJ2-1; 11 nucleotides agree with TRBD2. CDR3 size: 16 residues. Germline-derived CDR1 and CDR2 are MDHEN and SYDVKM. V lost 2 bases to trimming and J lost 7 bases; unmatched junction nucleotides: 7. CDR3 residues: CASSLETASGRNEQFF. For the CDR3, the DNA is TGTGCCAGCAGTTTAGAAACGGCTAGCGGGAGGAATGAGCAGTTCTTC. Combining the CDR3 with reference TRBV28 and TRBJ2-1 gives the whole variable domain DVKVTQSSRYLVKRTGEKVFLECVQDMDHENMFWYRQDPGLGLRLIYFSYDVKMKEKGDIPEGYSVSREKKERFSLILESASTNQTSMYLCASSLETASGRNEQFFGPGTRLTVL.

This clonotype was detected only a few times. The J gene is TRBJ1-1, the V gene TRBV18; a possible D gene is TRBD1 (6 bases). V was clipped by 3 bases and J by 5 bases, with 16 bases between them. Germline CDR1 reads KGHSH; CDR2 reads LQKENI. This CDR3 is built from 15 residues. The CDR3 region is CASSPTGTSRTEAFF. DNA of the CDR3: TGTGCCAGCTCACCCACAGGGACATCTCGGACTGAAGCTTTCTTT.

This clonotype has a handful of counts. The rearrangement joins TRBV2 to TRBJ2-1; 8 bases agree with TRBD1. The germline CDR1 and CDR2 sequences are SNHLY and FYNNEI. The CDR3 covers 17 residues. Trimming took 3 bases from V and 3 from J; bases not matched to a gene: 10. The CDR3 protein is CASSDLRQGQSYNEQFF. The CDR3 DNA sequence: TGTGCCAGCAGTGACCTGCGACAGGGGCAGAGCTACAATGAGCAGTTCTTC.

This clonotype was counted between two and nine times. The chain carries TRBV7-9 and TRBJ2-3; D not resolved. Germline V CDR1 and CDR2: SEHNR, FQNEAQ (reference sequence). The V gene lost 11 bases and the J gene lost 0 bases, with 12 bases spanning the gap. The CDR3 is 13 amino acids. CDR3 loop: CAQGGASTDTQYF. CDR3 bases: TGTGCCCAAGGCGGCGCTAGCACAGATACGCAGTATTTT.

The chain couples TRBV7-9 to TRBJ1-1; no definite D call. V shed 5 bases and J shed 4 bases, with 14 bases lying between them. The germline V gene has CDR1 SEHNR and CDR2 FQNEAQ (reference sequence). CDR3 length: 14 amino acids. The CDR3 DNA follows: TGTGCCAGCAGCCTGAACTGGTCCCCCACTGAAGCTTTCTTT. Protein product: CASSLNWSPTEAFF.

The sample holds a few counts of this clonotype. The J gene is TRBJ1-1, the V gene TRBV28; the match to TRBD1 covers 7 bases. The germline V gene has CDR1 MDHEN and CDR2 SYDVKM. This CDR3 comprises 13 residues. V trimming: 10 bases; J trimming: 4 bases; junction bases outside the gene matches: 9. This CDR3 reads CATYRGKATEAFF. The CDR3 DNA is TGTGCCACCTACAGGGGAAAGGCCACTGAAGCTTTCTTT.

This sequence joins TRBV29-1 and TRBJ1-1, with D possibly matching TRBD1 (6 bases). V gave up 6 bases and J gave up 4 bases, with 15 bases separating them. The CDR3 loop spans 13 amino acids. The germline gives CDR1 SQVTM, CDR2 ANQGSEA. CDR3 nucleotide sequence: TGCAGCGTCGATAACAGGGATGGCACTGAAGCTTTCTTT. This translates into CSVDNRDGTEAFF.

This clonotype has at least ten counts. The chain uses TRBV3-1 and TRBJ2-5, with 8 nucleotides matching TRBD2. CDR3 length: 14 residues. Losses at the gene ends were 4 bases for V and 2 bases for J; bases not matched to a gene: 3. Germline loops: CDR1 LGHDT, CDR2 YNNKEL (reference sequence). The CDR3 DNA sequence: TGTGCCAGCAGCCGACAGCGGGGGCAAGAGACCCAGTACTTC. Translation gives CASSRQRGQETQYF.

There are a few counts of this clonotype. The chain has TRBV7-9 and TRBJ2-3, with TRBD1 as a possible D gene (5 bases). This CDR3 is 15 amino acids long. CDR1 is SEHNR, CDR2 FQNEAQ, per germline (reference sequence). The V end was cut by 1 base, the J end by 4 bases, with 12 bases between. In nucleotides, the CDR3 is TGTGCCAGCAGCTTAGGCGGCAGGGCGGCAGATACGCAGTATTTT. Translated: CASSLGGRAADTQYF.

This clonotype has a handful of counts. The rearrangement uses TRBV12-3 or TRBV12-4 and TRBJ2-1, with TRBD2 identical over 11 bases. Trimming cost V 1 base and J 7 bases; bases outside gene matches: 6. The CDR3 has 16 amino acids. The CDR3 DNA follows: TGTGCCAGCAGTTTAGTTAGCGGGAGGGCCAGAAATGAGCAGTTCTTC. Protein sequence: CASSLVSGRARNEQFF.

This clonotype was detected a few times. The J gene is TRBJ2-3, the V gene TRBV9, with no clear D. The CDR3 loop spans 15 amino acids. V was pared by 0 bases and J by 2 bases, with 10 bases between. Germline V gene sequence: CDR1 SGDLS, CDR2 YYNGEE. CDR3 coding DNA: TGTGCCAGCAGCGTAGGAAGCTTCCCCACAGATACGCAGTATTTT. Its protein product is CASSVGSFPTDTQYF.

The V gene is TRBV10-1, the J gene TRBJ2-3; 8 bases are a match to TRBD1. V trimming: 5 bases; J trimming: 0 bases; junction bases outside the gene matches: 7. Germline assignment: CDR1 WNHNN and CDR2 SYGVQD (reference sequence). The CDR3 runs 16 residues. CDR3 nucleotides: TGCGCCAGCAGTAGAACAGGGGGAGTTAGCACAGATACGCAGTATTTT. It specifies CASSRTGGVSTDTQYF.

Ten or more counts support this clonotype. The CDR3 reads CASSSRAGNQPQHF. CDR3 nucleotides: TGTGCCAGCAGCTCCCGGGCCGGGAATCAGCCCCAGCATTTT. V gene TRBV7-2 combines with J gene TRBJ1-5; D call uncertain. In germline, CDR1 is SGHTA, CDR2 FQGNSA. Trimming stripped 4 bases from V and 4 bases from J, with 11 bases between. This CDR3 is 14 amino acids long.

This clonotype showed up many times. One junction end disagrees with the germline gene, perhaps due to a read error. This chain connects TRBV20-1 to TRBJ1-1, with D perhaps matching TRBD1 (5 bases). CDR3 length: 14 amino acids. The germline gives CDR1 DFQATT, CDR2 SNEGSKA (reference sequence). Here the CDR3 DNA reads TGCAGTGCTAGAGGACCCACGGGGCAGATTGAAGTTTTCTTT. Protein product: CSARGPTGQIEVFF.

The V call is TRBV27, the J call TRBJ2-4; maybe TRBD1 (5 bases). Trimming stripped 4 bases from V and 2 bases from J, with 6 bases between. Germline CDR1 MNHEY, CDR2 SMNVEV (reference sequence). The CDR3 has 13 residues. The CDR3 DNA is TGTGCCAGCAGTTCAGGGACCAAAAACATTCAGTACTTC. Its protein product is CASSSGTKNIQYF.

The CDR3 DNA reads TGTGCCAGCAGCTTAATGGCAGGGGTCTATGGCTACACCTTC. It specifies CASSLMAGVYGYTF. V usage is TRBV7-2 and J usage is TRBJ1-2; tentative D call: TRBD1 (6 bases). The CDR3 extends over 14 amino acids. The ends were cut back, 2 bases at V and 4 bases at J, with 11 bases in the middle. Germline CDR1 and CDR2: SGHTA and FQGNSA. Complete variable domain (other parts from reference TRBV7-2 and TRBJ1-2): GAGVSQSPSNKVTEKGKDVELRCDPISGHTALYWYRQSLGQGLEFLIYFQGNSAPDKSGLPSDRFSAERTGGSVSTLTIQRTQQEDSAVYLCASSLMAGVYGYTFGSGTRLTVV.

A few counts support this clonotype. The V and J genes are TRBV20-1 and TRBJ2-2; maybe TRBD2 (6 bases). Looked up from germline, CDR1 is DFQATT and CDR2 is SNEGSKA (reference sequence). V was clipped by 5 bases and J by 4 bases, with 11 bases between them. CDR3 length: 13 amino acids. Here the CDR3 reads CSAGGLRTGELFF. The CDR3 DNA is TGCAGTGCTGGGGGACTCCGCACCGGGGAGCTGTTTTTT.

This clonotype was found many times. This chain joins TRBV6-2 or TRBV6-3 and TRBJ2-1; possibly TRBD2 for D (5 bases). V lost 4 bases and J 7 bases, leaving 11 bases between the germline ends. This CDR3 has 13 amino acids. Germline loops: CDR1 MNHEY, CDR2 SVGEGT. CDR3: CASSLGLANEQFF. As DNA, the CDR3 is TGTGCCAGCAGTTTAGGACTGGCTAATGAGCAGTTCTTC.

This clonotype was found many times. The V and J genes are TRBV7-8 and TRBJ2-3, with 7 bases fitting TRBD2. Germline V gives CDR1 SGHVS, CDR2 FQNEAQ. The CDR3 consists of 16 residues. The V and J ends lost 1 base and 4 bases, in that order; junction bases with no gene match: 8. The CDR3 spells CASSLGGWGRADTQYF. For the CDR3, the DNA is TGTGCCAGCAGCTTAGGGGGTTGGGGGAGGGCAGATACGCAGTATTTT.

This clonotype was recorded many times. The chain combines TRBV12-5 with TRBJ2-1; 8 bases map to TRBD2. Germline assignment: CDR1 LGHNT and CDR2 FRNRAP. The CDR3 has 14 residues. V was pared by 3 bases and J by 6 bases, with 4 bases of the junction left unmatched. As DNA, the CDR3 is TGTGCTAGTGGTTTCCCTGGGACTAGCAATGAGCAGTTCTTC. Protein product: CASGFPGTSNEQFF.

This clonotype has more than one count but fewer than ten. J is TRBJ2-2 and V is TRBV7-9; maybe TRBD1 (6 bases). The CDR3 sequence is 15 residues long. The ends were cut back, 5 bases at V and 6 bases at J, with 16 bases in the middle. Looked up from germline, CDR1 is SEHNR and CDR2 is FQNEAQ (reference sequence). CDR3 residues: CASSRSGTKAGELFF. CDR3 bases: TGTGCCAGCAGCCGCTCCGGGACAAAGGCCGGGGAGCTGTTTTTT.

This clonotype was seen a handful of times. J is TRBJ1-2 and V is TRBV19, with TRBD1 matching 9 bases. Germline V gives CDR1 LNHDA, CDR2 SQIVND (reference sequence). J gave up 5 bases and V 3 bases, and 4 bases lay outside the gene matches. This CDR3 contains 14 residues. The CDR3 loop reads CASSIPGTGYGYTF. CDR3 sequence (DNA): TGTGCCAGTAGTATCCCAGGGACAGGGTATGGCTACACCTTC.

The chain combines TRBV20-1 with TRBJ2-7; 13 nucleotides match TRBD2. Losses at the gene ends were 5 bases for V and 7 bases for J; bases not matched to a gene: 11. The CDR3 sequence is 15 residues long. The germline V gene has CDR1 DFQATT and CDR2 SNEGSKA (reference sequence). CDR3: CSAPGLAGELGEQYF. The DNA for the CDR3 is TGCAGTGCTCCCGGACTAGCGGGAGAACTTGGGGAGCAGTACTTC.

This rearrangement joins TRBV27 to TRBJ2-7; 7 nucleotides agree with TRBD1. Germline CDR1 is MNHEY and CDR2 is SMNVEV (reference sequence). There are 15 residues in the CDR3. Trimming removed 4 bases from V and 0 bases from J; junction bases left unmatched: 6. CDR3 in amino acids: CASSCAGTASYEQYF. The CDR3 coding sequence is TGTGCCAGCAGTTGCGCCGGGACAGCCTCCTACGAGCAGTACTTC.

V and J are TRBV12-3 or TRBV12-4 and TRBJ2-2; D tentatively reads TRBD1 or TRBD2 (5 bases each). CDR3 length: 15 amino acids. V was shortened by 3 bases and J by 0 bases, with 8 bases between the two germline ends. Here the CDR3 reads CASSLGTSNTGELFF. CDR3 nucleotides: TGTGCCAGCAGTTTGGGGACCTCGAACACCGGGGAGCTGTTTTTT.

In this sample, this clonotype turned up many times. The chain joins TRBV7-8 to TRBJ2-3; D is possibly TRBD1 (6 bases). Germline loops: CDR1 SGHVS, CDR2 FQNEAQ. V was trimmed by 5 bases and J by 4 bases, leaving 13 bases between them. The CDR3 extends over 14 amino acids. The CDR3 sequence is CASSTTRGPDTQYF. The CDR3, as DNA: TGTGCCAGCAGCACGACCAGGGGCCCAGATACGCAGTATTTT.

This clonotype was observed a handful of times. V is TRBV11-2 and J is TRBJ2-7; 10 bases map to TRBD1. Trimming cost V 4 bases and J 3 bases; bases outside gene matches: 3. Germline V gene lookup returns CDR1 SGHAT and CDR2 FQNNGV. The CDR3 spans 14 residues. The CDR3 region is CASSSGQGDYEQYF. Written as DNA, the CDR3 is TGTGCCAGCAGCTCAGGACAGGGGGACTACGAGCAGTACTTC.

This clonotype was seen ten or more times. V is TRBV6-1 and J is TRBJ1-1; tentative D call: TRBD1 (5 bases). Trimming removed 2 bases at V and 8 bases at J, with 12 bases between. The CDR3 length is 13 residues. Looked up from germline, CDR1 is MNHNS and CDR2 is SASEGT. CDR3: CASSEYRGAEAFF. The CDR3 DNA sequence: TGTGCCAGCAGTGAATATAGGGGTGCCGAAGCTTTCTTT.

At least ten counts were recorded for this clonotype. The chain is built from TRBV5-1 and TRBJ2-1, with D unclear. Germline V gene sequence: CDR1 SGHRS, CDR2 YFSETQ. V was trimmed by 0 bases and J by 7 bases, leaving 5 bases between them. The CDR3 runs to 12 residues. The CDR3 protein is CASSLGANEQFF. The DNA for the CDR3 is TGCGCCAGCAGCTTGGGAGCAAATGAGCAGTTCTTC.

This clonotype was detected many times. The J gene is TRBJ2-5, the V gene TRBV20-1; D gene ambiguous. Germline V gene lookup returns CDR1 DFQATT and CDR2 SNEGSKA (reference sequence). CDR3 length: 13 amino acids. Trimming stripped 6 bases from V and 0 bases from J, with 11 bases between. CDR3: CSAPPRNQETQYF. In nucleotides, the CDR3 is TGCAGTGCCCCGCCCAGGAACCAAGAGACCCAGTACTTC.